This TCR beta chain was obtained from a study of response to subunit inactivated influenza vaccine (dated by TCRdb to the late 2010s). Concerning the study at large: To follow how T cells responded to a trivalent subunit inactivated influenza vaccine, the researchers relied on deep quantitative profiling of the T cell receptor repertoire. The investigation overall reported the following: The authors suggested that each seasonal influenza vaccination may recruit only a limited number of new T cells.

This clonotype was observed a few times. Its recognized antigen is unknown. The sample holds no much larger clone one base away, and base qualities are not on file. The protocol used for the library was RT-PCR. TCRdb records Illumina HiSeq 2500 as the sequencer. TCRdb reprocessed the public reads (quality trimming at Q25 with fastp, clone calling with MiXCR) and kept in-frame beta chains. Identical CDR3 proteins give one entry, which carries the most common genes and DNA. This sample gives some 480,000 distinct CDR3 sequences in total; about 10% of them show up just once. About an eighth of the sample goes to the ten largest clones. CDR1 and CDR2 are read off the germline V gene as SGHRS and YFSETQ. Inclusive of the bounding cysteine and phenylalanine, the CDR3 is 14 residues long. Only the CDR3 portion is preserved as DNA: 42 bases, with reading frame beginning at the first base. V loses 4 bases at its end and J loses 4 bases; junction bases beyond the gene matches: 7.

Sample time point, as interpreted from the label and publication: approximately 45 days after influenza vaccine administration. The rearranged segments are TRBV5-1 and TRBJ2-5; TRBD2 aligns with 7 central bases. This TCR came from a man aged 50 to 59 who received an inactivated influenza vaccine. Donor details come from another sample of the same person, matched by shared clones. Sequences were derived from PBMCs from blood, sampled about 40 days after vaccination. The nucleotide sequence is given as TGCGCCAGCAGCGTCTCCGGGGGGTCAGAGACCCAGTACTTC. Its translation is CASSVSGGSETQYF. Extended through the reference TRBV5-1 and TRBJ2-5 proteins, this CDR3 yields the full variable domain: KAGVTQTPRYLIKTRGQQVTLSCSPISGHRSVSWYQQTPGQGLQFLFEYFSETQRNKGNFPGRFSGRQFSNSRSEMNVSTLELGDSALYLCASSVSGGSETQYFGPGTRLLVL.